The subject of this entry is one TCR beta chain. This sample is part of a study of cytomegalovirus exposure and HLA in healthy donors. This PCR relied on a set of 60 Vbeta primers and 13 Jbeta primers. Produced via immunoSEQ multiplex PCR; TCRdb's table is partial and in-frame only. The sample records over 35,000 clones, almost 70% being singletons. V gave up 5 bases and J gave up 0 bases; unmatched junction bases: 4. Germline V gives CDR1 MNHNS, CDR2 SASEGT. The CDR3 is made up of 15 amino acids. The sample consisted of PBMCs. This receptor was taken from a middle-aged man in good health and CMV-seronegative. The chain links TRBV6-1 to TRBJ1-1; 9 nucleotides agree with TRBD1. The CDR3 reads CASSRDRDMNTEAFF. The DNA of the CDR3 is TGTGCCAGCAGTCGGGACAGGGACATGAACACTGAAGCTTTCTTT.